These T cell receptor beta chains were read from a single sample in a study of blood T cell repertoires in COVID-19. Sequencing was performed with immunoSEQ multiplex PCR; in TCRdb, only in-frame clones are kept and a portion is missing. The repertoire has 150,000 to 190,000 clones, approximately 79% of them found once; the top ten carry roughly 7%. Source material: PBMCs or T cells enriched from blood (not recorded which). The receptors here all came from a man aged 50 to 59 who had recovered from COVID-19. The CDR3 runs from the conserved cysteine through the conserved F or W. A D gene is named only where the DNA matches it firmly. For some rows the clone size is stated as once, few or many, or as a class when expanded; others skip it.

>TRBJ1-2|-|TRBV2|-
TGTGCCAGCAGTAGACAAACAGCTAACTATGGCTACACCTTC
CASSRQTANYGYTF
>TRBJ2-3|TRBD1|TRBV2|-
TGTGCCAGCACCCGGGACAGAAGCACAGATACGCAGTATTTT
CASTRDRSTDTQYF
>TRBJ2-7|-|TRBV6-6|-
TGTGCCAGCAGTTGGACAGATAACGAGCAGTACTTC
CASSWTDNEQYF
>TRBJ1-4|-|TRBV30|-
TGTGCCTGGAGGTCAAAGGGACATGCTGGTGGAAAACTGTTTTTT
CAWRSKGHAGGKLFF
>TRBJ2-5|-|TRBV2|-
TGTGCCAGCCAGGGGCGGGAGACCCAGTACTTC
CASQGRETQYF
>TRBJ1-2|TRBD1|TRBV5-1|-
TGCGCCAGCAGCCCAGGACAGGGCAGCTATGGCTACACCTTC
CASSPGQGSYGYTF
>TRBJ2-5|TRBD1|TRBV5-1|-
TGCGCCAGCAGCTCCGGGACAGGGGGGGCAGAGACCCAGTACTTC
CASSSGTGGAETQYF
>TRBJ2-7|-|TRBV21-1|few
TGTGCCAGCAGGGACAGGGGCGACGAGCAGTACTTC
CASRDRGDEQYF
>TRBJ1-1|-|TRBV19|-
TGTGCCAGTAGTATATGGCAGATGAACACTGAAGCTTTCTTT
CASSIWQMNTEAFF
>TRBJ1-1|-|TRBV5-4|-
TGTGCCAGCAGCTGGGGAGGATTATTTGAAGCTTTCTTT
CASSWGGLFEAFF
>TRBJ1-5|-|TRBV5-4|-
TGTGCCAGCAGCTTGGGACTGGATAGCAATCAGCCCCAGCATTTT
CASSLGLDSNQPQHF